This T cell receptor beta chain was captured by sequencing in a study of blood T cell repertoires in COVID-19. Study background: Samples of COVID-19 (acute and convalescent) were obtained from the United States, Italy and Spain.

The authors' processing: Reference gene primer amplification in the assay estimated nucleated cell counts. TCRdb's copy holds only in-frame clones and misses some; the assay was immunoSEQ multiplex PCR. The V and J calls and clone size come from that table; D and trimming were worked out from the DNA. The table has some 400,000 clones, about 89% seen once; the top ten hold about 0.83%. Participants were aged roughly 18 to 90 years from approximately 24 US areas. Within 2 weeks before study entry, exposed participants met a COVID-19 case. CDR3 length: 16 residues. The V gene's germline CDR1 is LNHNV and CDR2 YYDKDF (reference sequence). The V and J ends lost 2 bases and 3 bases, in that order; junction bases with no gene match: 5.

The sequenced sample was PBMCs or T cells enriched from blood (not recorded which). This chain connects TRBV15 to TRBJ2-5; 11 bases line up with TRBD2. This clonotype was obtained from a woman in her forties who had been exposed to COVID-19. The CDR3 region has the DNA TGTGCCACCAGCAGAAACCCGACTAGCGGGGAAGAGACCCAGTACTTC. This translates into CATSRNPTSGEETQYF.